This is a list of T cell receptor beta chains from one sample in a study of shared clonotypes between healthy human individuals. Clones were sequenced by immunoSEQ multiplex PCR, and TCRdb holds only the in-frame ones, with some missing. Of millions of clones in the sample, about 95% were seen once. Sequenced input: naive CD8+ T cells sorted from blood. The receptors stem from a man aged 18 to 29 in good health. Each CDR3 is given without its conserved first and last residue. The D gene is left open where the match is weak. Expanded clones are given a class, and other clones once, few, many or no size at all.

v_gene	abundance	d_gene	j_gene	CDR3aa
TRBV6-5	NA	TRBD1	TRBJ2-3	ASRPGQATDTQY
TRBV27	NA	NA	TRBJ1-5	ASSQGGADQPQH
TRBV6-6	few	NA	TRBJ2-3	ASSYAGSTDTQY
TRBV6-1	NA	TRBD2	TRBJ2-7	ASSDLAGAGGEQY
TRBV6-5	once	TRBD1	TRBJ2-7	ASSPQGPAYEQY
TRBV7-9	NA	NA	TRBJ2-5	ASSYDGQETQY
TRBV5-4	NA	NA	TRBJ2-2	ASRPGGDTGELF
TRBV29-1	NA	NA	TRBJ2-1	SVGTEQF
TRBV10-1	NA	TRBD1	TRBJ2-1	AKFTGGTLQF
TRBV7-9	NA	TRBD1	TRBJ1-1	ASSTYLQGSPEAF
TRBV19	NA	NA	TRBJ2-1	ASWGEDNEQF
TRBV30	NA	NA	TRBJ1-6	AWSVGDGTYSPLH
TRBV9	NA	NA	TRBJ1-1	ASSLSWGGTEAF
TRBV25-1	NA	NA	TRBJ2-3	ASSELPSGTDTQY
TRBV7-3	NA	NA	TRBJ2-5	ASSLTGGEGETQY
TRBV7-9	NA	NA	TRBJ2-3	ASSPVGGPSTDTQY